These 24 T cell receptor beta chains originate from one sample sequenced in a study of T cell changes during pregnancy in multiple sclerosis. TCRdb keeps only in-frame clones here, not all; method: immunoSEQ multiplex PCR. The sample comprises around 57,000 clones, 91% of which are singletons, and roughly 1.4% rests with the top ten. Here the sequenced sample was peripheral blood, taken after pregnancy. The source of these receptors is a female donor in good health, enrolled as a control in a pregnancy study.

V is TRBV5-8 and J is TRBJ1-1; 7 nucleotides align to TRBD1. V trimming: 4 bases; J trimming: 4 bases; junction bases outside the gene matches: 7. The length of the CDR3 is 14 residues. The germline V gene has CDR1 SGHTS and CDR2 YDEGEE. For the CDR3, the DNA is TGTGCCAGCAGCAAGAGACAGGGAGGCACTGAAGCTTTCTTT. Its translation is CASSKRQGGTEAFF.

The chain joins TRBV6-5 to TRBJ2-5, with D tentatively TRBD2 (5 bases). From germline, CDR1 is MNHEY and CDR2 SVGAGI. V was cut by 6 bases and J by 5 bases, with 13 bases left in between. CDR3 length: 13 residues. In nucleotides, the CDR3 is TGTGCCAGCAGCCCCCCGGGAAGGGAGACCCAGTACTTC. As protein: CASSPPGRETQYF.

CDR3 coding DNA: TGTGCCAGCATGCTGAGCGGGGAGGGTGGAAACATTCAGTACTTC. Its protein is CASMLSGEGGNIQYF. This sequence joins TRBV6-5 and TRBJ2-4; 7 bases line up with TRBD2. CDR3 size: 15 residues. V was clipped by 7 bases and J by 6 bases; unmatched bases: 12. Germline-derived CDR1 and CDR2 are MNHEY and SVGAGI.

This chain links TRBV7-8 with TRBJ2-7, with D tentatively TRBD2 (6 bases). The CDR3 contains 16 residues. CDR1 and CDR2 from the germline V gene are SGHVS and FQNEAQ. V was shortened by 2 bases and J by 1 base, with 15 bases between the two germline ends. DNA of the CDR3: TGTGCCAGCAGCTTAAGTTACGGGAGCCAATCCTACGAGCAGTACTTC. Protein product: CASSLSYGSQSYEQYF.

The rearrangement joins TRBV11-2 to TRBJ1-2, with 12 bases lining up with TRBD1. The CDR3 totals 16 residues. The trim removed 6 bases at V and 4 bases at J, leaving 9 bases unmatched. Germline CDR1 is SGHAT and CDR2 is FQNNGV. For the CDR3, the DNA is TGTGCCAGCAGTTCCGGGACAGGGGGCGGTGGCTATGGCTACACCTTC. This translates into CASSSGTGGGGYGYTF.

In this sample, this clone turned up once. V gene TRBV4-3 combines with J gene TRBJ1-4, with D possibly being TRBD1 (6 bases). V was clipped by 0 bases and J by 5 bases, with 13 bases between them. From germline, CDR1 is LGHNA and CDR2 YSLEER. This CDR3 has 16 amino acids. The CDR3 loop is CASSQDGRGVNEKLFF. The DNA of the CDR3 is TGCGCCAGCAGCCAAGATGGCAGGGGAGTCAATGAAAAACTGTTTTTT.

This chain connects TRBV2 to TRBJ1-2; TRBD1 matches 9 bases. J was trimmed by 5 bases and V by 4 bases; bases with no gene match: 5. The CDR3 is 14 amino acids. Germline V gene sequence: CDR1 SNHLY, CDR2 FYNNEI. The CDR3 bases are TGTGCCAGCAGTGTCCGGACAGGGGAATATGGCTACACCTTC. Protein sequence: CASSVRTGEYGYTF.

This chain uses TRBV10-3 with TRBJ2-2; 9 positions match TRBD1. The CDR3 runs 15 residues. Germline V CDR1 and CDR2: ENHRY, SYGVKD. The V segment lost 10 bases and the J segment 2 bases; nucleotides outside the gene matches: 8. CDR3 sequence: CATTGGSTNTGELFF. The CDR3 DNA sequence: TGTGCCACCACAGGGGGCTCGACCAACACCGGGGAGCTGTTTTTT.

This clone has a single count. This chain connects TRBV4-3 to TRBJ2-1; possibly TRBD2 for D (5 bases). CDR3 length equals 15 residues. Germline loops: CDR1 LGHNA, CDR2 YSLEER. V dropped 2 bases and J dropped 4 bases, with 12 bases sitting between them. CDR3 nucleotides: TGCGCCAGCAGCCAATCAGCGGTCCCATACAATGAGCAGTTCTTC. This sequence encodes CASSQSAVPYNEQFF.

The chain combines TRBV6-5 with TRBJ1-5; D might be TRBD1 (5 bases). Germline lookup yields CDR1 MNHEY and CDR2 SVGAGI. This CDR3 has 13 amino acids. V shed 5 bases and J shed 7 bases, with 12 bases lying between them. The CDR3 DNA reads TGTGCCAGCAGTCTGGAGGGGAGGCAGCCCCAGCATTTT. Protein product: CASSLEGRQPQHF.

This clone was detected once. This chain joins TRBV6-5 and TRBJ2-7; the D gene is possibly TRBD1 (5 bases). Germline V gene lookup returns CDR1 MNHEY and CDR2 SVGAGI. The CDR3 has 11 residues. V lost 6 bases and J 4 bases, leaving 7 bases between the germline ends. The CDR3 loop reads CASRTAYEQYF. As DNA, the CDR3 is TGTGCCAGCAGGACAGCTTACGAGCAGTACTTC.

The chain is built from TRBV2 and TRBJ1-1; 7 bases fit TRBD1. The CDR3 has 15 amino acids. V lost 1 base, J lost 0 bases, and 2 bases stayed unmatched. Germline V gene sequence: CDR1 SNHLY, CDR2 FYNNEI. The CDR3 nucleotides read TGTGCCAGCAGTGAAGAGGGGGCCGTGAACACTGAAGCTTTCTTT. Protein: CASSEEGAVNTEAFF. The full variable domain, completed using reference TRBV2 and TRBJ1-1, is EPEVTQTPSHQVTQMGQEVILRCVPISNHLYFYWYRQILGQKVEFLVSFYNNEISEKSEIFDDQFSVERPDGSNFTLKIRSTKLEDSAMYFCASSEEGAVNTEAFFGQGTRLTVV.

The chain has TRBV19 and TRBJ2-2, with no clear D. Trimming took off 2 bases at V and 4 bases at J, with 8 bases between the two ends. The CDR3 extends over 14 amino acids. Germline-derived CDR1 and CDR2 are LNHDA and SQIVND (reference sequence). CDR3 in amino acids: CASSILRITGELFF. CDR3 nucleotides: TGTGCCAGTAGTATACTCAGAATCACCGGGGAGCTGTTTTTT.

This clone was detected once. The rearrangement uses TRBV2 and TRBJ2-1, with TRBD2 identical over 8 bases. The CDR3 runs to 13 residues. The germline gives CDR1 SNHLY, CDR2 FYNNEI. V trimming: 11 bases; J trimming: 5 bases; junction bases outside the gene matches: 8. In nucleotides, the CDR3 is TGTGCCGGGGGACTAGACCTCGACAATGAGCAGTTCTTC. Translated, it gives CAGGLDLDNEQFF.

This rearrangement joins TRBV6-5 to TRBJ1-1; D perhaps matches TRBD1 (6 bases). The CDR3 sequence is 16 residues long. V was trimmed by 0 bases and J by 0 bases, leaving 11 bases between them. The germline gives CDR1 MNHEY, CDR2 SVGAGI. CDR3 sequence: CASSYSGGRLNTEAFF. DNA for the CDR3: TGTGCCAGCAGTTACTCGGGGGGGCGCTTGAACACTGAAGCTTTCTTT.

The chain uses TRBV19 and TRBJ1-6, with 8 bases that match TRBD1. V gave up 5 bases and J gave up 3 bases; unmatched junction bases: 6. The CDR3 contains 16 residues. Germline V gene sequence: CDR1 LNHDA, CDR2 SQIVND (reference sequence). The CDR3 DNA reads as TGTGCCAGTAGTGACCGACAGGGGCGCTATAATTCACCCCTCCACTTT. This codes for CASSDRQGRYNSPLHF.

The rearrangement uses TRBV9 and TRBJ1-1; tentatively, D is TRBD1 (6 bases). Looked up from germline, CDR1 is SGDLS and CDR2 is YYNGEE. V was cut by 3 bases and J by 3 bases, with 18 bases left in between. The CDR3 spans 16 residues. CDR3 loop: CASSGARDKIDTEAFF. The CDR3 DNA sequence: TGTGCCAGCAGCGGAGCTAGGGACAAAATAGACACTGAAGCTTTCTTT.

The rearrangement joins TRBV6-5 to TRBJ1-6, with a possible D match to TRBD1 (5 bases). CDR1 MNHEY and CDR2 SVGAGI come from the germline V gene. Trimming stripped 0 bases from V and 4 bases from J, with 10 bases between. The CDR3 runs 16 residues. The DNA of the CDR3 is TGTGCCAGCAGTTACTCCGGCGGGGGATATAATTCACCCCTCCACTTT. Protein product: CASSYSGGGYNSPLHF.

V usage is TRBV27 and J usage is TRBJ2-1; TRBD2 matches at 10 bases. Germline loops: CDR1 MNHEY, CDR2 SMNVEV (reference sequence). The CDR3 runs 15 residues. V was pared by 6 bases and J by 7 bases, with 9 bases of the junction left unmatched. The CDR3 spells CASRSGGGQLNEQFF. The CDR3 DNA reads TGTGCCAGCAGGAGCGGGGGGGGCCAGTTGAATGAGCAGTTCTTC.

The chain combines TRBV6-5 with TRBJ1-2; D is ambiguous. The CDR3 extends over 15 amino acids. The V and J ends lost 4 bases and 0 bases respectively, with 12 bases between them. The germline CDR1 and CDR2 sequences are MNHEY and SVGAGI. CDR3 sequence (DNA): TGTGCCAGCAGTTCCTTCGTCGGGGCTAACTATGGCTACACCTTC. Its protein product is CASSSFVGANYGYTF.

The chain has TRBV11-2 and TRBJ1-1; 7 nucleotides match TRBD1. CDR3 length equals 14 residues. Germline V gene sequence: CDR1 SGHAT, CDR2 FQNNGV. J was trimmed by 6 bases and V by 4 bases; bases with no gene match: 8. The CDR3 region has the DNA TGTGCCAGCAGCTCCATGACAGGGTGGTCTGAAGCTTTCTTT. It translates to CASSSMTGWSEAFF.

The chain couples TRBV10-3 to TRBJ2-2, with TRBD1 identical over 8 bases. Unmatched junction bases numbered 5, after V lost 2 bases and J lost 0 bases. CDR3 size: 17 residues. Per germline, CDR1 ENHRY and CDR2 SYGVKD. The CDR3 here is CAISEDPDRANTGELFF. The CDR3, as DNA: TGTGCCATCAGTGAGGATCCGGACAGGGCGAACACCGGGGAGCTGTTTTTT.

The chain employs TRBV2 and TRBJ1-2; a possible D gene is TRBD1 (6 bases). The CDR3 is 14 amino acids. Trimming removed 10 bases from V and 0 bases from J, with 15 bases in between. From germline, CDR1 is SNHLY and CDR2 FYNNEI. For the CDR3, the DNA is TGTGCCACCGCCCAGGGGAGAGCTAACTATGGCTACACCTTC. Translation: CATAQGRANYGYTF.

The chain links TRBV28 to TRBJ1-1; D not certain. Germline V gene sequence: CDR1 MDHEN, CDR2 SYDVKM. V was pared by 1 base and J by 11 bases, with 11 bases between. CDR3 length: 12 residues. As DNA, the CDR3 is TGTGCCAGCAGTTTATCGGTGAAGTCGGCTTTCTTT. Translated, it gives CASSLSVKSAFF.